The next 26 T cell receptor beta chains were all read from a single sample in a study of T-cell reconstitution after alpha-beta-depleted transplantation in children listed by TCRdb under 2016. What the treatment or condition label conveys for this sample: allogeneic hematopoietic cell transplantation with graft depleted of TCRalphabeta T cells and CD19 B cells. Library prep was done by PCR. Sequenced on an Illumina HiSeq 2500. TCR library preparation used molecular barcoding, with unique molecular identifiers applied to normalize quantification of the TCRbeta repertoire. Clones were called with MiXCR by TCRdb after fastp trimmed the public reads at Q25, and only in-frame beta chains were retained. Rows with a matching CDR3 protein are joined into one entry that keeps the most common DNA and genes. Here the sample has about 1,000,000 distinct CDR3 sequences; about 29% occur a single time. Of the sample, approximately 30% falls within the top ten clones.

The source material was PBMCs, mostly from graft donor cells, sampled 360 days after TCRalphabeta/CD19-depleted stem cell transplant. The receptor set was obtained from a boy younger than two who had a stem cell transplant for SCID, so the T cells may come from the graft donor.

The J gene is TRBJ2-3, the V gene TRBV4-2; perhaps TRBD2 as D (6 bases). The CDR3 spans 15 residues. Germline CDR1 LGHNA, CDR2 YNFKEQ. The ends were cut back, 0 bases at V and 3 bases at J, with 10 bases in the middle. DNA of the CDR3: TGTGCCAGCAGCCAAGACGTGGCGGGAACAGATACGCAGTATTTT. Protein product: CASSQDVAGTDTQYF.

A note on this clonotype: Given the absence of the conserved phenylalanine or tryptophan at the CDR3 end, a read error is likely. The DNA is omitted, as the CDR3 cannot be located on it reliably, and the CDR3 follows TCRdb's listing. The chain uses TRBV7-9 and TRBJ2-7; TRBD1 is taken as the D call from the table, unchecked against the DNA. CDR1 and CDR2 from the germline V gene are SEHNR and FQNEAQ (reference sequence). With termini counted, the CDR3 has 13 amino acids. CDR3 sequence reads: CTSSLGSKQGEEL.

This chain connects TRBV10-3 to TRBJ1-1, with a possible D match to TRBD1 (5 bases). This CDR3 comprises 14 residues. The V end was cut by 9 bases, the J end by 5 bases, with 19 bases between. CDR1 is ENHRY and CDR2 is SYGVKD in the germline V gene. CDR3 sequence (DNA): TGTGCCATGGCGAAGGACACTTTCGGGACTGAAGCTTTCTTT. Protein sequence: CAMAKDTFGTEAFF.

For the CDR3, the DNA is TGTGCCAGCAGCTCACACGGGAAACAGAACACCGGGGAGCTGTTTTTT. This gives the protein CASSSHGKQNTGELFF. This sequence joins TRBV9 and TRBJ2-2; D may be TRBD2 (5 bases). Germline-derived CDR1 and CDR2 are SGDLS and YYNGEE. The CDR3 extends over 16 amino acids. Trimming cost V 4 bases and J 1 base, with 14 bases left between them.

This clonotype was seen a handful of times. CDR3 bases: TGCAGTGCTAGATCAGGGAGGACTGAAGCTTTCTTT. It translates to CSARSGRTEAFF. The V and J genes are TRBV20-1 and TRBJ1-1; the D gene is possibly TRBD1 (5 bases). This CDR3 comprises 12 residues. The V gene's germline CDR1 is DFQATT and CDR2 SNEGSKA (reference sequence). Trimming pared 2 bases from V and 5 bases from J, leaving 9 bases between.

This clonotype was detected a few times. J is TRBJ2-5 and V is TRBV5-1; D unresolved. This CDR3 has 12 residues. The V end lost 0 bases, the J end lost 4 bases, and 4 bases lay between the germline ends. Germline V lookup: CDR1 SGHRS, CDR2 YFSETQ. CDR3 sequence: CASSLEAETQYF. DNA of the CDR3: TGCGCCAGCAGCTTGGAGGCAGAGACCCAGTACTTC. Complete variable domain (other parts from reference TRBV5-1 and TRBJ2-5): KAGVTQTPRYLIKTRGQQVTLSCSPISGHRSVSWYQQTPGQGLQFLFEYFSETQRNKGNFPGRFSGRQFSNSRSEMNVSTLELGDSALYLCASSLEAETQYFGPGTRLLVL.

J is TRBJ2-5 and V is TRBV4-3; 9 bases match TRBD1. Germline-derived CDR1 and CDR2 are LGHNA and YSLEER. V lost 4 bases, J lost 2 bases, and 8 bases stayed unmatched. There are 16 residues in the CDR3. CDR3 sequence reads: CASSLLGTGLQETQYF. CDR3 bases: TGCGCCAGCAGCCTCTTGGGGACAGGGTTACAAGAGACCCAGTACTTC.

This clonotype was observed a few times. This chain joins TRBV20-1 and TRBJ2-5, with D tentatively TRBD2 (7 bases). The germline V and J ends were trimmed by 6 bases and 4 bases, with 12 bases remaining between them. The CDR3 covers 12 residues. Germline V CDR1 and CDR2: DFQATT, SNEGSKA (reference sequence). CDR3 sequence reads: CSAEGGRETQYF. CDR3 nucleotides: TGCAGTGCCGAGGGGGGGCGAGAGACCCAGTACTTC.

This clonotype was counted only a few times. V gene TRBV20-1 combines with J gene TRBJ2-3, with TRBD2 as a possible D gene (5 bases). Germline V lookup: CDR1 DFQATT, CDR2 SNEGSKA (reference sequence). This CDR3 contains 13 residues. Trimming cost V 6 bases and J 1 base, with 11 bases left between them. The CDR3 region has the DNA TGCAGTGCAGCCGGGGTTGGCACAGATACGCAGTATTTT. Its protein product is CSAAGVGTDTQYF.

CDR3 residues: CASSLSAARTYEQYF. CDR3 DNA: TGTGCCAGCAGCTTGAGCGCAGCTCGAACCTACGAGCAGTACTTC. The V call is TRBV7-8, the J call TRBJ2-7; D unresolved. Germline V lookup: CDR1 SGHVS, CDR2 FQNEAQ. This CDR3 region has 15 residues. V was pared by 3 bases and J by 2 bases, with 14 bases between.

The table lists this clonotype with a few counts. The chain uses TRBV10-3 and TRBJ2-7; D ambiguous. This CDR3 contains 12 residues. Trimming cost V 3 bases and J 6 bases, with 9 bases left between them. Germline-derived CDR1 and CDR2 are ENHRY and SYGVKD. The CDR3 loop is CAISDWAVEQYF. In DNA, the CDR3 is TGTGCCATCAGTGATTGGGCGGTCGAGCAGTACTTC.

V gene TRBV3-1 combines with J gene TRBJ2-3, with D perhaps TRBD1 or TRBD2 (5 bases each). This CDR3 spans 16 amino acids. Deletions cut 4 bases from V and 2 bases from J, with 16 bases between. Per germline, CDR1 LGHDT and CDR2 YNNKEL (reference sequence). The CDR3 coding sequence is TGTGCCAGCAGCCGTGGGACCCGAAAAAACACAGATACGCAGTATTTT. It is translated as CASSRGTRKNTDTQYF.

This clonotype was detected only a few times. The V gene is TRBV20-1, the J gene TRBJ2-1; D may be TRBD2 (6 bases). CDR1 DFQATT and CDR2 SNEGSKA come from the germline V gene (reference sequence). The CDR3 is 16 residues long. The V end was cut by 3 bases, the J end by 2 bases, with 17 bases between. CDR3 loop: CSASVPGGPAYNEQFF. The CDR3 DNA reads as TGCAGTGCTAGTGTTCCAGGAGGGCCTGCCTACAATGAGCAGTTCTTC.

There are a few counts of this clonotype. The chain is built from TRBV6-1 and TRBJ2-6; 7 bases fit TRBD1. Germline V gene lookup returns CDR1 MNHNS and CDR2 SASEGT. The CDR3 length is 15 residues. V lost 6 bases, J lost 3 bases, and 5 bases stayed unmatched. The CDR3, as DNA: TGTGCCAGCAGCCTCGCAGGGGGTGGGGCCAACGTCCTGACTTTC. Protein: CASSLAGGGANVLTF.

For the CDR3, the DNA is TGCAGCGTTCCCCCCTCGACAGGGGCCCTTCCTGGTGAGCAGTTCTTC. This codes for CSVPPSTGALPGEQFF. The rearrangement uses TRBV29-1 and TRBJ2-1; TRBD1 agrees at 8 bases. Trimming removed 5 bases from V and 9 bases from J; junction bases left unmatched: 18. The germline gives CDR1 SQVTM, CDR2 ANQGSEA. This CDR3 is built from 16 residues.

This clonotype was observed a few times. The chain combines TRBV10-3 with TRBJ2-5, with TRBD2 as a possible D gene (5 bases). V was cut by 0 bases and J by 5 bases, with 16 bases left in between. The germline gives CDR1 ENHRY, CDR2 SYGVKD. The CDR3 loop spans 16 amino acids. The CDR3 nucleotides read TGTGCCATCAGTGAGTCTAGCGAGGTTTTAGACGAGACCCAGTACTTC. Residues: CAISESSEVLDETQYF.

This clonotype was counted only a few times. The genes are TRBV4-1 and TRBJ2-7; TRBD2 might be the D (5 bases). CDR3 length: 15 residues. The V end was cut by 5 bases, the J end by 2 bases, with 16 bases between. Germline CDR1 reads MGHRA; CDR2 reads YSYEKL. DNA for the CDR3: TGCGCCAGCAGCATTCGGAGGCGTCCTCCCTACGAGCAGTACTTC. Translated, it gives CASSIRRRPPYEQYF.

This clonotype was detected ten times or more. The rearrangement links TRBV9 to TRBJ2-1, with TRBD2 matching 9 bases. The CDR3 consists of 17 residues. V dropped 3 bases and J dropped 5; count of bases not matched to a gene: 12. The germline V gene encodes CDR1 SGDLS and CDR2 YYNGEE. The CDR3 protein is CASSASGGVAGDNEQFF. CDR3 nucleotide sequence: TGTGCCAGCAGCGCTTCGGGAGGGGTAGCGGGGGACAATGAGCAGTTCTTC.

The chain has TRBV28 and TRBJ2-5; 7 nucleotides agree with TRBD1. Per germline, CDR1 MDHEN and CDR2 SYDVKM. CDR3 length: 17 residues. The junction had 10 bases not matched to a gene; V was cut back by 1 base and J by 2 bases. CDR3 sequence: CASSLLRDRVGQETQYF. For the CDR3, the DNA is TGTGCCAGCAGTTTATTACGAGACAGGGTAGGACAAGAGACCCAGTACTTC.

The V call is TRBV24-1, the J call TRBJ2-3; TRBD2 agrees at 13 bases. The CDR3 sequence is 17 residues long. The V segment lost 2 bases and the J segment 7 bases; nucleotides outside the gene matches: 8. Per germline, CDR1 KGHDR and CDR2 SFDVKD. In DNA form, the CDR3 reads TGTGCCACCAGTGATTCTACTAGCGGGGGGGCCCGAAATACGCAGTATTTT. Its translation is CATSDSTSGGARNTQYF.

J is TRBJ2-3 and V is TRBV12-3 or TRBV12-4, with 8 bases fitting TRBD2. V shed 7 bases, J shed 1 base, and the junction held 10 bases outside the gene matches. CDR3 length equals 16 residues. CDR3 nucleotides: TGTGCCAGCAATGCCAGACTAGCGCCAGGCACAGATACGCAGTATTTT. Amino acid sequence: CASNARLAPGTDTQYF.

Only a few counts were recorded for this clonotype. The chain recombines TRBV5-1 with TRBJ2-3, with no clear D. Germline V gene sequence: CDR1 SGHRS, CDR2 YFSETQ. The CDR3 contains 14 residues. Trimming pared 0 bases from V and 6 bases from J, leaving 11 bases between. The CDR3 region has the DNA TGCGCCAGCAGCTTGGTACCGCACGGGGATACGCAGTATTTT. This sequence encodes CASSLVPHGDTQYF.

This clonotype was counted between two and nine times. The chain combines TRBV12-3 or TRBV12-4 with TRBJ2-4; 7 nucleotides match TRBD1. V trimming: 6 bases; J trimming: 0 bases; junction bases outside the gene matches: 5. This CDR3 has 15 amino acids. As DNA, the CDR3 is TGTGCCAGCAGCCCACAGGGGTTAGCCAAAAACATTCAGTACTTC. Its translation is CASSPQGLAKNIQYF.

The V call is TRBV9, the J call TRBJ1-3, with 9 bases lining up with TRBD1. CDR1 is SGDLS, CDR2 YYNGEE, per germline. The CDR3 is made up of 16 amino acids. After removal of 4 bases from V and 2 bases from J, the junction contained 7 bases not matched to a gene. The CDR3 DNA reads TGTGCCAGCAGCCCAGACAGGGGGAAAGCTGGAAACACCATATATTTT. It specifies CASSPDRGKAGNTIYF.

CDR3 nucleotide sequence: TGTGCCATCAGCCGCGGACAGGGGGCTGAGTACGAGCAGTACTTC. Its translation is CAISRGQGAEYEQYF. The chain uses TRBV10-3 and TRBJ2-7; 11 bases line up with TRBD1. J lost 4 bases, V lost 6 bases, and 8 bases had no gene match. The CDR3 sequence is 15 residues long. Germline-derived CDR1 and CDR2 are ENHRY and SYGVKD.

This rearrangement joins TRBV7-6 to TRBJ2-2, with D tentatively TRBD2 (7 bases). Per the germline V gene, CDR1 is SGHVS and CDR2 is FNYEAQ. The CDR3 consists of 16 residues. Between the trimmed V and J ends, which lost 5 bases and 4 bases, there was a span of 17 bases. The CDR3 DNA reads as TGTGCCAGCAGCCCTGTGGGGGGGCCGGTCACCGGGGAGCTGTTTTTT. Amino acids: CASSPVGGPVTGELFF.